This TCR beta chain stems from a study of shared clonotypes between healthy human individuals (dated by TCRdb to 2020 to 2021). A note on the overall study: A couple of women and a few men aged 18 to 49 years were included in the cohort. Each donor's leukapheresis produced roughly between roughly 0.85 and 10 billion PBMCs. Different laboratories and diverse techniques were used to prepare libraries and sequence TCR repertoires, to increase sequencing depth and limit assay-specific biases. Blood TCR repertoires of about five healthy adults were deeply sequenced to estimate repertoire size and the extent of clonotype sharing between individuals. For each donor, CD4 naive and CD4 memory were each given three plates, CD8 naive was given two plates, and CD8 memory was given one plate. What the work shows at the level of the full study, not this receptor alone: Compared with non-shared clonotypes, the clonotypes found in all four sorted-subset donors had higher generation probabilities. Sampling was limited to blood, and TCR repertoires in tissue likely differ from TCR repertoires in blood. Pairwise subsampling indicated that sequencing depth was expected to affect the degree of clonotype sharing among donors. Incomplete sequencing was indicated by rarefaction of sorted-subset datasets, despite the large sequencing depth. The genetic and exposure-history diversity represented was limited by the small number of donors. Naive subsets generally had larger estimated clonotype richness than memory subsets did. Approximately 5% of naive CD4, 3.5% of naive CD8, 2.3% of memory CD4, and 0.4% of memory CD8 clonotypes were shared across a few donors.

CD8 naive samples were obtained by positive selection for CCR7 among CD45RO-negative cells, yielding a CD45RA+CCR7+ population from which TemRA cells were excluded. Donors were healthy HIV-negative adults with no recently reported acute infections or vaccinations. Every donor was a Caucasian adult residing in Nashville, Tennessee, USA. Blood was obtained by leukapheresis, after which PBMCs were separated by Ficoll-Histopaque density gradient centrifugation and cryopreserved in liquid nitrogen vapor phase. Analytical flow cytometry was used to check the purity and quantity of each magnetically sorted T cell population. Genomic DNA was isolated from each sorted fraction and quantified by UV absorbance on a Nanodrop 2000c. TCR CDR3 regions were amplified from genomic DNA by multiplex PCR using the deep immunoSEQ assay. Genomic DNA extracted from each cell subset was distributed evenly over all wells of several immunoSEQ 96-well plates, and each plate served as one replicate. For sorted subsets, each replicate PCR was loaded with roughly 0.2 ug genomic DNA, equivalent to 25,000 to 30,000 T cell genomes. The purified libraries were quantified using a Qubit 3.0 fluorometer, sized with a Bioanalyzer 2100, and then quantified again using the KAPA Library Quantification kit. Every immunoSEQ 96-well plate was sequenced on a separate single-read 150-cycle Illumina NextSeq 550 flow cell. Turning to the authors' computational methods: Because only junctional sequences without quality scores were contained in the immunoSEQ output, filtering matching that applied to full-length reads could not be performed. To assign V/J genes and CDR3, sequences were annotated using PyIR, a Python wrapper for IgBLAST v1.9, with IMGT germline references. Reads were filtered out if the reads had weak V/J assignments (E-value above 1e-6), no CDR3, stop codons, out-of-frame junctions, or ambiguous translated residues. A V3J clonotype was defined by an identical inferred V gene, J gene, and CDR3 amino acid sequence. Percentage overlap between repertoires was calculated by dividing the number of shared unique clonotypes by the size of the smaller repertoire. Repertoire richness was assessed with RTK rarefaction, the Chao1 estimator, and Recon v2.1 estimates of unobserved clonotypes. OLGA was used to compute generation probabilities for all TCRbeta clonotypes that the gDNA method yielded from several donors. TCRdb holds this immuneACCESS table with in-frame rearrangements only. Some clones are missing; in checked studies, unresolved V genes explain under half, and the rest has no known cause. Clone size and the V and J calls come from that table; the DNA yielded D and trimming. This sample lists about 1.9 million clones; roughly 95% were detected once. The ten most abundant clones make up roughly 1.7% of the sample.

Reading the germline V gene gives CDR1 MNHNS and CDR2 SASEGT. From the cysteine up to the phenylalanine, the CDR3 has a length of 12 residues. The only DNA kept is the CDR3, 36 bases in frame from the first base. Deletion took 6 bases off V and 1 base off J, with a span of 6 bases between the germline ends. For this clone: It has no known antigen specificity. A single base separates this from a much larger clone, so it may be a read error.

This receptor was obtained from a man aged 18 to 30 in good health. Some clones in this sample may be carry-over from other donors' samples. The chain uses TRBV6-1 and TRBJ1-1; the D gene cannot be resolved reliably. Sequences were obtained from naive CD8+ T cells from PBMCs. This specimen's cell subset or site label, interpreted: CD45RA+CCR7+. The DNA is as follows: TGTGCCAGCAGGTGGGGGAACACTGAAGCTTTCTTT. This translates into CASRWGNTEAFF.